The next 9 T cell receptor beta chains were all read from a single sample in a study of T-cell memory formation after mild COVID-19. TCRdb re-called the 5' RACE reads through MiXCR, storing one row per CDR3 protein. The sample includes about 290,000 distinct CDR3 sequences, more than 15% seen only once; the top ten take 20% to 25%. The sample consisted of PBMCs or a T cell subset sorted from them (not recorded which). The origin of the receptors is a man between 18 and 29 years old who had mild COVID-19 (a few samples of this study predate the infection). Cell type and time point are not known.

V and J are TRBV7-2 and TRBJ2-1, with D maybe TRBD2 (6 bases). The CDR3 spans 18 residues. In germline, CDR1 is SGHTA, CDR2 FQGNSA. The V end was cut by 5 bases, the J end by 4 bases, with 24 bases between. The CDR3 here is CASSAVPTDSAGYNEQFF. The CDR3 region has the DNA TGTGCCAGCAGCGCAGTGCCCACCGACAGCGCGGGGTACAATGAGCAGTTCTTC.

V and J are TRBV10-3 and TRBJ2-7; D unresolved. CDR1 is ENHRY and CDR2 is SYGVKD in the germline V gene. CDR3 size: 12 residues. V was trimmed by 4 bases and J by 6 bases, leaving 10 bases between them. As DNA, the CDR3 is TGTGCCATCAGTGGACACGGCGGCGAGCAGTACGTC. Translated, it gives CAISGHGGEQYV.

A few counts support this clonotype. The rearrangement uses TRBV7-2 and TRBJ2-5; TRBD1 agrees at 7 bases. Losses at the gene ends were 5 bases for V and 2 bases for J; bases not matched to a gene: 5. The CDR3 contains 14 residues. Germline CDR1 and CDR2: SGHTA and FQGNSA. CDR3 protein: CASSTGTVQETQYF. As DNA, the CDR3 is TGTGCCAGCAGCACTGGGACAGTTCAAGAGACCCAGTACTTC.

This chain joins TRBV7-2 and TRBJ2-3; TRBD2 agrees at 12 bases. Unmatched junction bases numbered 5, after V lost 5 bases and J lost 2 bases. The CDR3 totals 16 residues. Germline V gene data show CDR1 as SGHTA and CDR2 as FQGNSA. CDR3 residues: CASSELAGGYTDTQYF. CDR3 bases: TGTGCCAGCAGCGAACTAGCGGGGGGATACACAGATACGCAGTATTTT. Full variable domain (missing parts from reference TRBV7-2 and TRBJ2-3): GAGVSQSPSNKVTEKGKDVELRCDPISGHTALYWYRQSLGQGLEFLIYFQGNSAPDKSGLPSDRFSAERTGGSVSTLTIQRTQQEDSAVYLCASSELAGGYTDTQYFGPGTRLTVL.

This sequence joins TRBV20-1 and TRBJ2-1; 12 bases match TRBD2. CDR3 length: 15 amino acids. From germline, CDR1 is DFQATT and CDR2 SNEGSKA (reference sequence). J lost 5 bases, V lost 3 bases, and 5 bases had no gene match. CDR3 sequence reads: CSASFRTSGDNEQFF. CDR3 coding DNA: TGCAGTGCTAGTTTCCGGACTAGCGGGGACAATGAGCAGTTCTTC.

This clonotype was counted only a few times. CDR3 bases: TGTGCCAGCCGACAGGGGGGAACCTACGAGCAGTACGTC. It codes for CASRQGGTYEQYV. The chain couples TRBV6-5 to TRBJ2-7; 9 bases are shared with TRBD1. CDR3 length: 13 residues. The V gene's germline CDR1 is MNHEY and CDR2 SVGAGI. J was trimmed by 2 bases and V by 8 bases; bases with no gene match: 4.

This clonotype was seen a few times. V usage is TRBV4-3 and J usage is TRBJ1-1, with a weak D call TRBD1 (5 bases). The CDR3 length is 15 residues. CDR1 and CDR2 (germline): LGHNA, YSLEER. V lost 0 bases and J 4 bases, leaving 12 bases between the germline ends. The CDR3 bases are TGCGCCAGCAGCCAAGACTTCGGGGGGGGCACTGAAGCTTTCTTT. Protein: CASSQDFGGGTEAFF.

A few counts support this clonotype. The chain uses TRBV28 and TRBJ1-6; D call uncertain. Germline CDR1 reads MDHEN; CDR2 reads SYDVKM. The V gene lost 6 bases and the J gene lost 3 bases, with 12 bases spanning the gap. The CDR3 is 15 residues long. The DNA for the CDR3 is TGTGCCAGCAGCCCCGGGGAGGGCTATAATTCACCCCTCCACTTT. Translating gives CASSPGEGYNSPLHF.

This chain connects TRBV7-9 to TRBJ2-7, with 8 bases matching TRBD1. Germline lookup yields CDR1 SEHNR and CDR2 FQNEAQ (reference sequence). J was trimmed by 0 bases and V by 6 bases; bases with no gene match: 4. The CDR3 is 14 amino acids. CDR3 nucleotides: TGTGCCAGCAGGTCCAGGGGGCCCTCCTACGAGCAGTACTTC. This encodes CASRSRGPSYEQYF.